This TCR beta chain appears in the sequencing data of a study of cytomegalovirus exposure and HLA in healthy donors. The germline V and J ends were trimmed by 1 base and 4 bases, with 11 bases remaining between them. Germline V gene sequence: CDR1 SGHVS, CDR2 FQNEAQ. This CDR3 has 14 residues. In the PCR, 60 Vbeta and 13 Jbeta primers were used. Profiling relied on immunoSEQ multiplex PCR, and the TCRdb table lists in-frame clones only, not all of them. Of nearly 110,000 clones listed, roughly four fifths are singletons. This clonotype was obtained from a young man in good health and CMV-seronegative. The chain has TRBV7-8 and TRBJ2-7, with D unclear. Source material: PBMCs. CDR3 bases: TGTGCCAGCAGCTTAGAACCCCACACATACGAGCAGTACTTC. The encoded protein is CASSLEPHTYEQYF.